This is a list of T cell receptor beta chains from one sample in a study of blood T cell repertoires in COVID-19. Assay used: immunoSEQ multiplex PCR; TCRdb lists only in-frame clones, some missing. The sample lists around 300,000 clones, around 89% occurring once. The sequenced sample consisted of peripheral blood. The receptors stem from a woman between 50 and 59 years old with active or convalescent COVID-19. Both conserved end residues are part of each CDR3. The D gene is left open where the match is weak.

V gene: TRBV29-1
D gene: -
CDR3 protein: CSVGGGVRDTQYF

V gene: TRBV30
D gene: TRBD1
CDR3 protein: CAWSRDSYSNQPQHF

V gene: TRBV2
D gene: TRBD2
CDR3 protein: CAGGLDSSEQYF

V gene: TRBV6-5
D gene: TRBD1
CDR3 protein: CASRRGQDSNQPQHF

V gene: TRBV27
D gene: TRBD2
CDR3 protein: CASSFHGRAGQFF

V gene: TRBV30
D gene: -
CDR3 protein: CAWSLTGVVRNEQYF

V gene: TRBV6-5
D gene: TRBD1
CDR3 protein: CASSYSDRGQGYEQYF

V gene: TRBV2
D gene: TRBD2
CDR3 protein: CASIARAGGQNIQYF

V gene: TRBV7-3
D gene: TRBD2
CDR3 protein: CASSLAGESDTQYF

V gene: TRBV7-3
D gene: -
CDR3 protein: CASSSSPLLANTGELFF

V gene: TRBV18
D gene: -
CDR3 protein: CASSPPGGPAEAFF

V gene: TRBV7-3
D gene: -
CDR3 protein: CASSPSGPTGELFF

V gene: TRBV7-3
D gene: TRBD1
CDR3 protein: CASSPGTGDTDTQYF

V gene: TRBV19
D gene: -
CDR3 protein: CASSIRQMGETQYF

V gene: TRBV3-1/TRBV3-2
D gene: -
CDR3 protein: CASSRRQLSSGNTIYF

V gene: TRBV7-9
D gene: TRBD1
CDR3 protein: CASSPRTGSGYNEQFF

V gene: TRBV10-3
D gene: -
CDR3 protein: CAISGFRTEKNTEAFF

V gene: TRBV5-5
D gene: -
CDR3 protein: CASSLDDGGGLGEKLFF

V gene: TRBV7-9
D gene: -
CDR3 protein: CASSLPLGIQETQYF

V gene: TRBV15
D gene: -
CDR3 protein: CATSRGQPTNEKLFF

V gene: TRBV7-8
D gene: -
CDR3 protein: CASSPLTGPYNEQFF

V gene: TRBV19
D gene: TRBD2
CDR3 protein: CASSTLAGGSYEQYF

V gene: TRBV28
D gene: TRBD1
CDR3 protein: CASSLPGQMNTEAFF

V gene: TRBV30
D gene: TRBD1
CDR3 protein: CAWSNPTSPQGWTGELFF

V gene: TRBV11-3
D gene: -
CDR3 protein: CASSEGFNSPLHF

V gene: TRBV7-9
D gene: TRBD1
CDR3 protein: CASSLQDRGTHGYTF

V gene: TRBV29-1
D gene: -
CDR3 protein: CSVVVGAYEQYF

V gene: TRBV7-2
D gene: TRBD2
CDR3 protein: CASSLGSSGREGEQFF

V gene: TRBV19
D gene: -
CDR3 protein: CASSMGSTSNQPQHF

V gene: TRBV30
D gene: -
CDR3 protein: CAWVGGSLSWGTEAFF

V gene: TRBV19
D gene: TRBD2
CDR3 protein: CASSLGLAGGPRDEQFF

V gene: TRBV19
D gene: -
CDR3 protein: CASSIGGSYEQYF

V gene: TRBV5-6
D gene: TRBD1
CDR3 protein: CASSGTEGFGSYEQYF